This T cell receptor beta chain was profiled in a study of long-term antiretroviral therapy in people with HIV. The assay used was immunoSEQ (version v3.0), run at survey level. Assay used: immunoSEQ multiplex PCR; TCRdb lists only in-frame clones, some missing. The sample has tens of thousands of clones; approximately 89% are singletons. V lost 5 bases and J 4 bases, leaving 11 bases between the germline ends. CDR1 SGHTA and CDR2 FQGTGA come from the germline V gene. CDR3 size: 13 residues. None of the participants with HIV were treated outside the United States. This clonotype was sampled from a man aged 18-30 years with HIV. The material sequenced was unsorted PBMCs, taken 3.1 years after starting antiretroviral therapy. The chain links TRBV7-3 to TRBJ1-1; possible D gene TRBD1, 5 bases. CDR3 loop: CASSVGTATEAFF. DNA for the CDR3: TGTGCCAGCAGCGTAGGGACGGCCACTGAAGCTTTCTTT. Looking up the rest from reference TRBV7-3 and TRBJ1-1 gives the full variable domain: GAGVSQTPSNKVTEKGKYVELRCDPISGHTALYWYRQSLGQGPEFLIYFQGTGAADDSGLPNDRFFAVRPEGSVSTLKIQRTERGDSAVYLCASSVGTATEAFFGQGTRLTVV.